The rows below give T cell receptor beta chains drawn from one sample of a study of control samples from healthy donors and cancer patients. Profiling relied on immunoSEQ multiplex PCR, and the TCRdb table lists in-frame clones only, not all of them. Among some 100,000 clones listed, roughly 89% were seen once. The material sequenced was blood. All receptors derive from a human donor in good health. The donor label of this sample is uncertain. Both conserved end residues are part of each CDR3. Each record gives: D gene, clone size, V gene, J gene, CDR3 protein, CDR3 DNA. A D gene is named only where the DNA matches it firmly. Size values are once, few and many counts, or a class for expanded clones, and some rows have none.

-,-,TRBV7-2,TRBJ2-3,CASSPDRTSSTDTQYF,TGTGCCAGCAGCCCCGACAGAACTTCTAGCACAGATACGCAGTATTTT
TRBD1,-,TRBV3-1/TRBV3-2,TRBJ1-2,CASSQEYGTGGGYGYTF,TGTGCCAGCAGCCAAGAATACGGGACAGGAGGGGGCTATGGCTACACCTTC
-,-,TRBV25-1,TRBJ1-3,CASRSSGNTIYF,TGTGCCAGCAGAAGCTCTGGAAACACCATATATTTT
TRBD1,-,TRBV27,TRBJ2-3,CASSFWDRGGADTQYF,TGTGCCAGCAGTTTCTGGGACAGGGGTGGGGCAGATACGCAGTATTTT
-,-,TRBV7-8,TRBJ1-4,CASSLDRNVVEKLFF,TGTGCCAGCAGCTTAGACCGAAACGTGGTGGAAAAACTGTTTTTT
-,-,TRBV6-6,TRBJ1-2,CASTKTGSGYTF,TGTGCCAGCACCAAAACAGGGTCAGGCTACACCTTC
TRBD1,-,TRBV5-1,TRBJ1-1,CASSFDREDTEAFF,TGCGCCAGCAGCTTTGACAGGGAAGACACTGAAGCTTTCTTT
-,-,TRBV5-1,TRBJ2-5,CASSYGLQETQYF,TGCGCCAGCAGCTACGGACTCCAAGAGACCCAGTACTTC
-,-,TRBV5-1,TRBJ1-3,CASEVRAGNTIYF,TGCGCCAGCGAGGTGAGGGCTGGAAACACCATATATTTT
TRBD1,-,TRBV2,TRBJ1-4,CASRGDRREKLFF,TGTGCCAGCCGAGGGGACAGGCGTGAAAAACTGTTTTTT
-,-,TRBV7-8,TRBJ1-1,CASSLDLELTEAFF,TGTGCCAGCAGCTTAGACTTAGAGCTCACTGAAGCTTTCTTT
TRBD1,-,TRBV9,TRBJ1-4,CASSPGQLTNNEKLFF,TGTGCCAGCAGCCCGGGACAGCTCACTAATAATGAAAAACTGTTTTTT
-,-,TRBV7-8,TRBJ2-7,CASSLGSGYEQYF,TGTGCCAGCAGCTTAGGGTCGGGCTACGAGCAGTACTTC
-,-,TRBV9,TRBJ2-2,CASSPYGVTANTGELFF,TGTGCCAGCAGCCCCTACGGGGTAACCGCGAACACCGGGGAGCTGTTTTTT
-,few,TRBV2,TRBJ2-1,CASSGWGEQFF,TGTGCCAGCAGTGGCTGGGGTGAGCAGTTCTTC
-,-,TRBV11-2,TRBJ1-3,CASSFREGGNTIYF,TGTGCCAGCAGCTTTCGGGAAGGGGGTAACACCATATATTTT
-,once,TRBV12-5,TRBJ1-5,CASGLSAGPQHF,TGTGCTAGTGGTCTCTCTGCTGGGCCCCAGCATTTT
TRBD1,-,TRBV5-5,TRBJ2-3,CASSLTLGTGTYIPDTQYF,TGTGCCAGCAGCCTGACATTAGGGACAGGGACCTACATCCCAGATACGCAGTATTTT
TRBD1,-,TRBV2,TRBJ2-7,CASFGTGGHEQYF,TGTGCCAGCTTCGGGACAGGGGGGCACGAGCAGTACTTC
-,-,TRBV19,TRBJ1-5,CASSIPGPGVPQHF,TGTGCCAGTAGTATACCCGGGCCTGGGGTGCCCCAGCATTTT
TRBD1,-,TRBV10-3,TRBJ1-4,CAISEATGGGEKLFF,TGTGCCATCAGTGAGGCGACAGGGGGAGGTGAAAAACTGTTTTTT
-,-,TRBV5-1,TRBJ2-3,CASSLAGAPDTQYF,TGCGCCAGCAGCTTGGCGGGGGCCCCAGATACGCAGTATTTT
TRBD1,-,TRBV5-4,TRBJ1-4,CASSLFGTGGEKLFF,TGTGCCAGCAGCTTGTTCGGGACAGGGGGTGAAAAACTGTTTTTT
TRBD1,-,TRBV5-5,TRBJ1-4,CASSLGQGSIEKLFF,TGTGCCAGCAGCTTGGGACAGGGTTCGATAGAAAAACTGTTTTTT
TRBD2,-,TRBV2,TRBJ2-1,CASTSGPYNEQFF,TGTGCCAGTACTAGCGGCCCCTACAATGAGCAGTTCTTC
TRBD2,-,TRBV18,TRBJ2-5,CASSPMGLAQETQYF,TGTGCCAGCTCACCAATGGGACTAGCGCAAGAGACCCAGTACTTC
-,-,TRBV30,TRBJ2-5,CAWTSRGPGMTQYF,TGTGCCTGGACCTCTAGGGGCCCCGGAATGACCCAGTACTTC
-,-,TRBV30,TRBJ2-3,CAWRVGGSTDTQYF,TGTGCCTGGAGAGTTGGGGGATCCACAGATACGCAGTATTTT
-,-,TRBV28,TRBJ1-4,CASSPIILQSGGSRDEKLFF,TGTGCCAGCAGTCCAATAATCCTGCAGTCCGGTGGTAGTCGTGACGAAAAACTGTTTTTT
-,once,TRBV4-1,TRBJ1-6,CASSQGGDGGSYNSPLHF,TGCGCCAGCAGCCAAGGTGGGGACGGAGGATCCTATAATTCACCCCTCCACTTT
TRBD1,-,TRBV5-1,TRBJ2-6,CASSLSVVGQGVTGANVLTF,TGCGCCAGCAGCTTAAGCGTTGTGGGACAGGGGGTTACTGGGGCCAACGTCCTGACTTTC
TRBD1,-,TRBV11-2,TRBJ2-7,CASSTQRVGGRYEQYF,TGTGCCAGCAGCACCCAGAGGGTAGGGGGCAGGTACGAGCAGTACTTC
-,-,TRBV14,TRBJ2-7,CASSNTGSEQYF,TGTGCCAGCAGCAATACAGGGAGCGAGCAGTACTTC
-,-,TRBV30,TRBJ2-3,CAWSRESNGDTQYF,TGTGCCTGGAGCAGGGAATCCAACGGGGATACGCAGTATTTT
-,-,TRBV6-2/TRBV6-3,TRBJ2-3,CASSYVGKGTDTQYF,TGTGCCAGCAGTTACGTGGGAAAGGGCACAGATACGCAGTATTTT
-,-,TRBV6-6,TRBJ1-1,CASLGRSNTEAFF,TGTGCCAGCTTGGGCAGGAGTAACACTGAAGCTTTCTTT
-,-,TRBV6-2/TRBV6-3,TRBJ1-1,CASSWALQLNTEAFF,TGTGCCAGCAGTTGGGCCCTACAGCTGAACACTGAAGCTTTCTTT
-,-,TRBV10-2,TRBJ1-3,CASSERRGTGNTIYF,TGCGCCAGCAGTGAGCGGCGAGGAACTGGAAACACCATATATTTT
TRBD1,few,TRBV19,TRBJ2-2,CASNKGAPNTGELFF,TGTGCCAGTAATAAGGGGGCCCCGAACACCGGGGAGCTGTTTTTT
TRBD1,-,TRBV27,TRBJ2-5,CASSLIPGGRETQYF,TGTGCCAGCAGTTTAATCCCAGGGGGTCGAGAGACCCAGTACTTC
-,once,TRBV4-1,TRBJ1-3,CASSPWTGDGNTIYF,TGCGCCAGCAGCCCCTGGACGGGGGATGGAAACACCATATATTTT
TRBD1,-,TRBV6-4,TRBJ2-2,CASSSGQGHGELFF,TGTGCCAGCAGTTCCGGACAGGGGCACGGGGAGCTGTTTTTT
-,-,TRBV19,TRBJ1-5,CASTHTTGPSNQPQHF,TGTGCCAGCACACACACGACGGGCCCTAGCAATCAGCCCCAGCATTTT
TRBD2,-,TRBV3-1/TRBV3-2,TRBJ2-7,CASSRRGGPAGRDYEQYF,TGTGCCAGCAGCAGAAGGGGGGGCCCGGCCGGGAGGGACTACGAGCAGTACTTC
-,-,TRBV5-5,TRBJ1-5,CASSLGVAGGENQPQHF,TGTGCCAGCAGCTTGGGAGTCGCGGGGGGCGAGAATCAGCCCCAGCATTTT
-,-,TRBV14,TRBJ1-2,CASSQGLNYGYTF,TGTGCCAGCAGCCAAGGCCTTAACTATGGCTACACCTTC
TRBD1,few,TRBV6-2/TRBV6-3,TRBJ1-1,CASSGDRAPQSFF,TGTGCCAGCAGTGGAGACAGGGCACCCCAATCTTTCTTT
TRBD1,-,TRBV27,TRBJ1-1,CANPYRGRGGTEAFF,TGTGCCAACCCTTACAGGGGGCGCGGGGGGACTGAAGCTTTCTTT